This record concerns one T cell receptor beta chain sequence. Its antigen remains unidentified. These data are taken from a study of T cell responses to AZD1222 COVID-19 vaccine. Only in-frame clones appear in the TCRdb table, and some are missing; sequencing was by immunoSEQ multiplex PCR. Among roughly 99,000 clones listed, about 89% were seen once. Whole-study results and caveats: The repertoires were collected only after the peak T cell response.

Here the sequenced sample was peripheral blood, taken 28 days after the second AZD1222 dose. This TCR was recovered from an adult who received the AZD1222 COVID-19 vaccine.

Written as DNA, the CDR3 is TGTGCCAGTAGTATAGTTTTATCCAACAGGGGTCCCGGGGCCAACGTCCTGACTTTC. Its translation is CASSIVLSNRGPGANVLTF. The V and J genes are TRBV19 and TRBJ2-6, with 7 bases identical to TRBD1. This CDR3 is 19 amino acids long. CDR1 is LNHDA, CDR2 SQIVND, per germline (reference sequence). V trimming: 1 base; J trimming: 4 bases; junction bases outside the gene matches: 13.